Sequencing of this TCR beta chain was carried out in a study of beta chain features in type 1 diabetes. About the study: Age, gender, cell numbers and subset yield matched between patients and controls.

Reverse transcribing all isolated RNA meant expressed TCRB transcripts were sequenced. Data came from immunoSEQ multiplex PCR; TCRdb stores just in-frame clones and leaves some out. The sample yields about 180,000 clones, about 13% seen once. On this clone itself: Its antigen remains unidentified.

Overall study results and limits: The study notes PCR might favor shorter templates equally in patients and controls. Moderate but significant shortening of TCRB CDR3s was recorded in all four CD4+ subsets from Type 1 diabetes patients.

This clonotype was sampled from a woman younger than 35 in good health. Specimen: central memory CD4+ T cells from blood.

In nucleotides, the CDR3 is TGCGCCAGCAGCCAAGAGACGGGAGGGAACTACAATGAGCAGTTCTTC. It is translated as CASSQETGGNYNEQFF. The chain has TRBV4-3 and TRBJ2-1, with 8 positions matching TRBD2. Germline V gene data show CDR1 as LGHNA and CDR2 as YSLEER. J lost 3 bases, V lost 0 bases, and 4 bases had no gene match. This CDR3 comprises 16 residues.